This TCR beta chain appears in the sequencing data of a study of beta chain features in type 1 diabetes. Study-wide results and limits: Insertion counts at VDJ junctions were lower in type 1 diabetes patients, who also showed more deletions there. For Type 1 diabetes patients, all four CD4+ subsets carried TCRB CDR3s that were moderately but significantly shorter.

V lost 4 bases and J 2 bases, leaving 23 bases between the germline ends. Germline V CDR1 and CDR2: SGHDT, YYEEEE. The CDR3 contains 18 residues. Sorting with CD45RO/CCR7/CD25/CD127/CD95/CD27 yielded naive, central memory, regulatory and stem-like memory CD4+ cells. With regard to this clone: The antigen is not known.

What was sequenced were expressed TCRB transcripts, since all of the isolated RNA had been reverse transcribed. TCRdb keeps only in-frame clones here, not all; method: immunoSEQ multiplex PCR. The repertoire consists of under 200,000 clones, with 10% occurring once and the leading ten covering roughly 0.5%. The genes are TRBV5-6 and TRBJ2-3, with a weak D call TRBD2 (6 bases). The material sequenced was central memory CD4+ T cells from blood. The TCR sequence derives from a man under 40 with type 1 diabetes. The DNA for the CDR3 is TGTGCCAGCAGCAAGCGGGCGGGTGGTTCGTCTAACACAGATACGCAGTATTTT. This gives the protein CASSKRAGGSSNTDTQYF.